Included here is one TCR beta chain sequence, with context. Its antigen remains unidentified. Each CDR3 protein gets one entry after TCRdb re-called the 5' RACE reads with MiXCR. This sample has roughly 49,000 distinct CDR3 sequences, with around a quarter found just once. The CDR3 runs to 17 residues. V lost 5 bases and J lost 0, with 17 bases in between. This sample is drawn from a study of T-cell memory formation after mild COVID-19. Turning to the study itself: TCR clusters largely stayed donor specific.

Notes on the study in general: Prior to infection, memory already included some responding clones, suggesting cross-reactive memory joined. Researchers report contracting CD4+ clones mostly in CM and EM, with CD8+ clones in EMRA.

Sequencing was carried out using PBMCs or a T cell subset sorted from them (not recorded which). The origin of this receptor is a man aged 18 to 29 who had mild COVID-19 (a few samples of this study predate the infection). Cell type and time point are not known. V gene TRBV12-3 or TRBV12-4 combines with J gene TRBJ2-1; maybe TRBD2 (6 bases). Written as DNA, the CDR3 is TGTGCCAGCAGTATACGGGACTCTGAAAGCTCCTACAATGAGCAGTTCTTC. It specifies CASSIRDSESSYNEQFF.